The 17 T cell receptor beta chains below come from one sample, sequenced in a study of regulatory T cells in long-lasting Graves disease. Building the TCR beta libraries relied on iRepertoire HTBI primers, and CDR3 regions underwent Arm-PCR. In TCRdb, the multiplex PCR reads were re-called with MiXCR into one record per CDR3 protein. The sample carries approximately 470,000 distinct CDR3 sequences, roughly 20% recorded once. Time point defined: persistent/refractory GD, antithyroid drugs over 5 years with positive TRAb. Generation of the TCR library employed RNA extracted from PBMCs. The input for sequencing was peripheral blood mononuclear cells (PBMCs), taken when the disease was refractory, from a patient treated with antithyroid drugs. The receptors come from a female donor with Graves disease.

The chain links TRBV3-1 to TRBJ2-5; TRBD2 matches at 14 bases. Germline CDR1 is LGHDT and CDR2 is YNNKEL (reference sequence). With 4 bases clipped from V and 5 bases from J, the junction kept 9 bases outside the gene matches. The CDR3 is made up of 17 amino acids. The CDR3 region is CASSPEGTSGRRETQYF. The CDR3 DNA reads as TGTGCCAGCAGCCCCGAGGGGACTAGCGGGAGACGGGAGACCCAGTACTTC.

This clonotype occurred a few times. This chain connects TRBV11-2 to TRBJ2-1; possibly TRBD2 for D (5 bases). The germline V gene has CDR1 SGHAT and CDR2 FQNNGV. Deletions cut 5 bases from V and 6 bases from J, with 20 bases between. The CDR3 consists of 16 residues. The CDR3: CASSPQSLDLGNEQFF. The CDR3 nucleotides read TGTGCCAGCAGCCCCCAATCACTGGACTTGGGCAATGAGCAGTTCTTC.

The J gene is TRBJ1-1, the V gene TRBV9, with D possibly matching TRBD1 (5 bases). Germline loops: CDR1 SGDLS, CDR2 YYNGEE. Deletions cut 6 bases from V and 3 bases from J, with 12 bases between. This CDR3 spans 13 amino acids. In DNA form, the CDR3 reads TGTGCCAGCAACCGGGGGACCGACACTGAAGCTTTCTTT. This sequence encodes CASNRGTDTEAFF. The variable domain in full, completed from reference TRBV9 and TRBJ1-1, reads DSGVTQTPKHLITATGQRVTLRCSPRSGDLSVYWYQQSLDQGLQFLIQYYNGEERAKGNILERFSAQQFPDLHSELNLSSLELGDSALYFCASNRGTDTEAFFGQGTRLTVV.

This clonotype has only a few counts. The chain combines TRBV5-1 with TRBJ2-4, with D possibly being TRBD2 (5 bases). The CDR3 runs 15 residues. Germline V gene sequence: CDR1 SGHRS, CDR2 YFSETQ. V was cut by 1 base and J by 2 bases, with 10 bases left in between. Here the CDR3 reads CASSLLSASKNIQYF. In DNA form, the CDR3 reads TGCGCCAGCAGCTTGCTTAGCGCATCCAAAAACATTCAGTACTTC.

This clonotype was seen a few times. This chain links TRBV27 with TRBJ1-6, with 9 positions matching TRBD1. V dropped 7 bases and J dropped 8; count of bases not matched to a gene: 9. The germline CDR1 and CDR2 sequences are MNHEY and SMNVEV (reference sequence). The CDR3 runs to 15 residues. CDR3 loop: CASTNGGTGYSPLHF. The CDR3 DNA reads as TGTGCCAGCACCAACGGGGGGACAGGGTATTCACCCCTCCACTTT.

CDR3 sequence reads: CASRRGGSADTQYF. The CDR3 region has the DNA TGTGCCAGCAGGCGTGGCGGGAGTGCGGATACGCAGTATTTT. The V gene is TRBV6-2 or TRBV6-3, the J gene TRBJ2-3; 7 bases are a match to TRBD2. Germline trimming cut 6 bases from V and 6 bases from J; bases unmatched to any gene: 9. Germline assignment: CDR1 MNHEY and CDR2 SVGEGT. The CDR3 has 14 amino acids.

This clonotype appeared many times. This chain links TRBV29-1 with TRBJ2-6, with 7 bases identical to TRBD1. V dropped 6 bases and J dropped 0; count of bases not matched to a gene: 8. This CDR3 is built from 16 residues. Germline assignment: CDR1 SQVTM and CDR2 ANQGSEA. The CDR3 sequence: CSVAGTAASGANVLTF. The CDR3 nucleotides are TGCAGCGTCGCCGGGACAGCAGCCTCTGGGGCCAACGTCCTGACTTTC.

In its sample, this clonotype was seen many times. The chain links TRBV10-3 to TRBJ2-5; a possible D gene is TRBD2 (6 bases). Germline-derived CDR1 and CDR2 are ENHRY and SYGVKD. V was cut by 2 bases and J by 2 bases, with 21 bases left in between. This CDR3 comprises 18 residues. CDR3 DNA: TGTGCCATCAGTGAGAACATCCCGGGGGTCGACACACAAGAGACCCAGTACTTC. Protein sequence: CAISENIPGVDTQETQYF.

The chain employs TRBV20-1 and TRBJ2-7; TRBD1 matches at 9 bases. V trimming: 5 bases; J trimming: 4 bases; junction bases outside the gene matches: 9. From germline, CDR1 is DFQATT and CDR2 SNEGSKA (reference sequence). The CDR3 runs to 14 residues. This CDR3 reads CSASPGTGLYEQYF. CDR3 sequence (DNA): TGCAGTGCTTCCCCCGGGACAGGGTTGTACGAGCAGTACTTC.

This chain joins TRBV12-3 or TRBV12-4 and TRBJ1-4; no clear D. The CDR3 loop spans 14 amino acids. V was trimmed by 2 bases and J by 7 bases, leaving 11 bases between them. Written as DNA, the CDR3 is TGTGCCAGCAGTTTATTCTCTGCAAGTGAAAAACTGTTTTTT. It specifies CASSLFSASEKLFF.

There are a few counts of this clonotype. The chain employs TRBV11-2 and TRBJ2-7, with D perhaps given as TRBD1 or TRBD2 (6 bases each). The ends were cut back, 4 bases at V and 0 bases at J, with 10 bases in the middle. This CDR3 is 14 amino acids long. The germline V gene has CDR1 SGHAT and CDR2 FQNNGV. CDR3 in amino acids: CASSSGDISYEQYF. The CDR3 nucleotides read TGTGCCAGCAGCTCGGGGGACATCTCCTACGAGCAGTACTTC.

The chain is built from TRBV19 and TRBJ1-5; D is ambiguous. Looked up from germline, CDR1 is LNHDA and CDR2 is SQIVND (reference sequence). This CDR3 region has 17 residues. V was cut by 5 bases and J by 2 bases, with 19 bases left in between. The CDR3 nucleotides are TGTGCCAGTAGTTCGGGCGGCTCAATTTCGGGCAATCAGCCCCAGCATTTT. Amino acids: CASSSGGSISGNQPQHF.

This clonotype was observed at least ten times. The J gene is TRBJ2-1, the V gene TRBV9; 14 positions agree with TRBD2. This CDR3 has 19 amino acids. Germline trimming cut 4 bases from V and 0 bases from J; bases unmatched to any gene: 9. Per germline, CDR1 SGDLS and CDR2 YYNGEE. The CDR3: CASSPGLAGGPSSYNEQFF. CDR3 bases: TGTGCCAGCAGCCCTGGACTAGCGGGAGGTCCGAGCTCCTACAATGAGCAGTTCTTC.

V and J are TRBV19 and TRBJ1-5; D not resolved. Germline V lookup: CDR1 LNHDA, CDR2 SQIVND (reference sequence). V dropped 6 bases and J dropped 0 bases, with 12 bases sitting between them. This CDR3 is 15 amino acids long. The CDR3 is CASRGWRDSNQPQHF. CDR3 in DNA: TGTGCCAGTAGGGGTTGGAGGGATAGCAATCAGCCCCAGCATTTT.

This clonotype was seen a handful of times. The J gene is TRBJ2-1, the V gene TRBV29-1; TRBD2 agrees at 15 bases. J gave up 7 bases and V 3 bases, and 4 bases lay outside the gene matches. CDR3 length: 15 amino acids. Looked up from germline, CDR1 is SQVTM and CDR2 is ANQGSEA. The CDR3 sequence is CSVEWTSGRDNEQFF. CDR3 DNA: TGCAGCGTTGAGTGGACTAGCGGGAGGGATAATGAGCAGTTCTTC.

At least ten counts were recorded for this clonotype. The V call is TRBV11-2, the J call TRBJ2-7; D gene uncertain. Looked up from germline, CDR1 is SGHAT and CDR2 is FQNNGV. V lost 5 bases and J 2 bases, leaving 13 bases between the germline ends. This CDR3 contains 14 residues. CDR3 in amino acids: CASSLPGRPYEQYF. Here the CDR3 DNA reads TGTGCCAGCAGCCTTCCCGGACGGCCCTACGAGCAGTACTTC.

This clonotype occurred many times. The chain couples TRBV6-1 to TRBJ1-1, with 7 bases aligning to TRBD1. With V trimmed by 6 bases and J by 4 bases, 8 bases remained unmatched. This CDR3 has 14 residues. Looked up from germline, CDR1 is MNHNS and CDR2 is SASEGT. CDR3 loop: CASSRTRQGTEAFF. CDR3 bases: TGTGCCAGCAGCAGAACTCGACAGGGCACTGAAGCTTTCTTT.